A selection of T cell receptor beta chains follows, all from one sample in a study of shared clonotypes between healthy human individuals. TCRdb keeps only in-frame clones here, not all; method: immunoSEQ multiplex PCR. The sample has roughly 2.4 million clones, 95% seen once; the top ten hold around 0.13%. The source material was naive CD4+ T cells sorted from blood. These receptors came from a young man in good health. Each CDR3 is given with its conserved first and last residue. Fields, in order: J gene, D gene, V gene, clone size, CDR3 DNA, CDR3 protein. The D gene is left open where the match is weak. A clone size is listed for some rows: how often the clone was seen (once, few, many), or a class if it is expanded.

>TRBJ2-1|NA|TRBV7-2|NA
TGTGCCAGCACCCTGAACAGGTTCAATGAGCAGTTCTTC
CASTLNRFNEQFF
>TRBJ2-7|NA|TRBV7-8|NA
TGTGCCAGCAGCCCTCAGGACCTGGTTCCCGAGCAGTACTTC
CASSPQDLVPEQYF
>TRBJ2-2|TRBD1|TRBV27|NA
TGTGCCAGCAGTTTCCCAGGGGGCGGGGAGCTGTTTTTT
CASSFPGGGELFF
>TRBJ1-2|NA|TRBV19|NA
TGTGCCAGTAGCGACGGAGGGTGGGACTATGGCTACACCTTC
CASSDGGWDYGYTF
>TRBJ2-2|NA|TRBV7-2|NA
TGTGCCAGCAGCTCCATACGGGAGATCACCGGGGAGCTGTTTTTT
CASSSIREITGELFF
>TRBJ2-6|TRBD2|TRBV5-4|NA
TGTGCCAGCAGCCCGCCGGGAGGCAGCTCTGGGGCCAACGTCCTGACTTTC
CASSPPGGSSGANVLTF
>TRBJ1-1|NA|TRBV6-5|NA
TGTGCCAGCAGCAACGGGGGGAACACTGAAGCTTTCTTT
CASSNGGNTEAFF
>TRBJ2-2|TRBD1|TRBV6-6|NA
TGTGCCACCCGGGACAGGGGAGTCGCCGGGGAGCTGTTTTTT
CATRDRGVAGELFF
>TRBJ1-5|NA|TRBV19|NA
TGTGCCAGTAGATTGGGGGTGAGGGGCAATCAGCCCCAGCATTTT
CASRLGVRGNQPQHF
>TRBJ2-2|NA|TRBV6-4|once
TGTGCCAGCAGTCTAAACACCGGGGAGCTGTTTTTT
CASSLNTGELFF
>TRBJ1-2|NA|TRBV5-6|once
TGTGCCAGCAGGATGGGTTGGTACACTAACTATGGCTACACCTTC
CASRMGWYTNYGYTF
>TRBJ2-5|TRBD2|TRBV19|NA
TGTGCCAGTAAACAACCGGGGGGGCCCCGTGAGACCCAGTACTTC
CASKQPGGPRETQYF
>TRBJ2-7|NA|TRBV10-3|NA
TGTGCCATCAGTGAGTCGGCGGGGGCTGAAGAGCAGTACTTC
CAISESAGAEEQYF
>TRBJ2-1|TRBD2|TRBV2|NA
TGTGCCAGCAGTCCTAGCGGGAGCTACTCCTACAATGAGCAGTTCTTC
CASSPSGSYSYNEQFF
>TRBJ2-3|NA|TRBV2|NA
TGTGCCAGCAGTGAGAGGGCTAGTATTCATACGCAGTATTTT
CASSERASIHTQYF
>TRBJ1-1|TRBD1|TRBV28|NA
TGTGCCAGCAGTGCTCAGGGGGCTGAAGCTTTCTTT
CASSAQGAEAFF
>TRBJ1-2|NA|TRBV6-1|few
TGTGCCAGCAGTGATCACTATGGCTACACCTTC
CASSDHYGYTF
>TRBJ1-1|NA|TRBV21-1|NA
TGTGCCAGCAGCAAAGAAGCGCAGGCCTCTAGGGAAGCTTTCTTT
CASSKEAQASREAFF
>TRBJ1-1|NA|TRBV7-9|NA
TGTGCCAGCAGCCCCCGAAGGAGTGGCACTGAAGCTTTCTTT
CASSPRRSGTEAFF
>TRBJ2-3|TRBD1|TRBV6-1|NA
TGTGCCAGCAGTGAGCGGACAGGGACATCAGTAGATACGCAGTATTTT
CASSERTGTSVDTQYF
>TRBJ2-7|TRBD2|TRBV7-2|once
TGTGCCAGCAGCCCCGGCGGGACTAGCGGCTCCTACGAGCAGTACTTC
CASSPGGTSGSYEQYF
>TRBJ1-2|TRBD1|TRBV6-5|NA
TGTGCCAGCAGTCGACAGGGGAACTATGGCTACACCTTC
CASSRQGNYGYTF
>TRBJ2-7|TRBD1|TRBV6-5|NA
TGTGCCACCCAGGACAGGTACAACGAGCAGTACTTC
CATQDRYNEQYF
>TRBJ2-3|NA|TRBV9|NA
TGTGCCAGCAGCTCCCGTCCCCCAGCGCTGGGGACAGATACGCAGTATTTT
CASSSRPPALGTDTQYF
>TRBJ2-5|NA|TRBV6-5|NA
TGTGCCAGCAGCCGGGTCGGTGAGACCCAGTACTTC
CASSRVGETQYF
>TRBJ2-3|NA|TRBV4-2|NA
TGTGCCAGCAGCCCGAAGAGCCGACTAGGTGGAGATACGCAGTATTTT
CASSPKSRLGGDTQYF
>TRBJ1-6|TRBD1|TRBV6-4|NA
TGTGCCAGCAAGGATGAGGGACAGACGGGTTCACCCCTCCACTTT
CASKDEGQTGSPLHF
>TRBJ1-2|NA|TRBV7-9|NA
TGTGCCAGCAGCTTAAGCGACAGACACTATGGCTACACCTTC
CASSLSDRHYGYTF
>TRBJ1-6|TRBD1|TRBV5-4|NA
TGTGCCAGCAGCCAGGGGGTGAGATCACCCCTCCACTTT
CASSQGVRSPLHF
>TRBJ1-1|NA|TRBV5-4|NA
TGTGCCAGCAGCTCCGCCCCGAACACTGAAGCTTTCTTT
CASSSAPNTEAFF
>TRBJ2-1|NA|TRBV7-8|NA
TGTGCCAGCAGCTCCCCGGACAATGAGCAGTTCTTC
CASSSPDNEQFF
>TRBJ1-1|NA|TRBV28|NA
TGTGCCAGCAGTTTAGGGGGTGGTGCCACTGAAGCTTTCTTT
CASSLGGGATEAFF
>TRBJ2-1|TRBD2|TRBV6-1|once
TGTGCCAGCACCGCCGGACTAGCCCCCCCCAATGAGCAGTTCTTC
CASTAGLAPPNEQFF
>TRBJ1-3|NA|TRBV5-1|NA
TGCGCCAGCAGTGACGGGGGCCCCGGAAACACCATATATTTT
CASSDGGPGNTIYF
>TRBJ2-7|NA|TRBV11-3|NA
TGTGCCAGCAGCCCCGGGGGAAGGAGTTACGAGCAGTACTTC
CASSPGGRSYEQYF
>TRBJ2-2|TRBD2|TRBV10-3|NA
TGTGCCATCAGTGAGTCGCCACTAGCGGCGAACACCGGGGAGCTGTTTTTT
CAISESPLAANTGELFF
>TRBJ2-2|NA|TRBV6-1|NA
TGTGCCAGCAGTTCAGAAGGGGAGATCACCGGGGAGCTGTTTTTT
CASSSEGEITGELFF
>TRBJ1-6|NA|TRBV6-5|NA
TGTGCCAGCAGTTCGGGTTCACCCCTCCACTTT
CASSSGSPLHF
>TRBJ2-1|NA|TRBV10-3|NA
TGTGCCATCAGTGGTTGGATTACCTCCTACAATGAGCAGTTCTTC
CAISGWITSYNEQFF
>TRBJ2-2|NA|TRBV19|NA
TGTGCCAGCAACCCAGACAGGCTTTCCGGGGAGCTGTTTTTT
CASNPDRLSGELFF
>TRBJ2-1|NA|TRBV5-6|NA
TGTGCCAGCAGCTTGCAAGTAGGTGACAATGAGCAGTTCTTC
CASSLQVGDNEQFF
>TRBJ2-3|NA|TRBV10-1|NA
TGCGCCAGCAGTGAGTCCGCCTGGGGAGATACGCAGTATTTT
CASSESAWGDTQYF
>TRBJ2-1|NA|TRBV18|NA
TGTGCCAGCTCAGCGCTCGGCTCCTACAATGAGCAGTTCTTC
CASSALGSYNEQFF
>TRBJ1-1|TRBD1|TRBV4-1|NA
TGCGCCAGCAGCCACTTGACAGGGAGCACTGAAGCTTTCTTT
CASSHLTGSTEAFF
>TRBJ1-4|NA|TRBV5-1|NA
TGCGCCAGCAGCCCCCCGGGGGTCGAAAAACTGTTTTTT
CASSPPGVEKLFF